Detailed here is one T cell receptor (beta chain). Its target is not known. Looked up from germline, CDR1 is SNHLY and CDR2 is FYNNEI. Trimming took off 0 bases at V and 4 bases at J, with 6 bases between the two ends. This CDR3 contains 13 residues. MiXCR, applied by TCRdb to the 5' RACE reads, yields one record per CDR3 protein. The sample has 300,000 to 400,000 distinct CDR3 sequences, 12% seen once; the top ten hold roughly 7%. The sample originates from a study of identical twins. Study-wide findings and caveats: Sequences that were out-of-frame, alpha and twin-shared displayed an excess of low generation probability.

In addition, the sample was reused for a study of yellow fever vaccine responses in identical twins.

The receptor was isolated from a woman under 30 in good health. This rearrangement joins TRBV2 to TRBJ1-1; no definite D call. Sequencing input: CD8+ T cells sorted from blood. The DNA for the CDR3 is TGTGCCAGCAGTGAAGCGCAAGGCACTGAAGCTTTCTTT. The encoded protein is CASSEAQGTEAFF.